This T cell receptor (beta chain) was captured in a study of blood T cell repertoires in COVID-19. At the level of the study: Spain, Italy and the United States supplied samples that represented acute and convalescent COVID-19. Sample material is recorded as cDNA or gDNA derived from T cells, B-cell-depleted T cells, or PBMCs.

Germline-derived CDR1 and CDR2 are MNHEY and SVGAGI. The germline V and J ends were trimmed by 6 bases and 1 base, with 10 bases remaining between them. The CDR3 contains 14 residues. The assay was immunoSEQ multiplex PCR, and TCRdb's table has in-frame clones only and misses some. The profile shows about 76,000 clones, approximately 89% of them singletons. Sequencing was performed on peripheral blood. V gene TRBV6-5 combines with J gene TRBJ1-5; perhaps TRBD1 as D (6 bases). This TCR derives from a human donor in a cohort sampled during active COVID-19. This CDR3 reads CASRLDRSNQPQHF. The DNA of the CDR3 is TGTGCCAGCAGACTCGACAGGAGCAATCAGCCCCAGCATTTT.